This entry features one TCR beta chain sequence. The antigen it binds to is not known. No base qualities exist here, and no much larger clone lies one base off it. One collaborating source in Seattle enrolled patients while the patients were actively infected and followed the patients over time throughout the course of disease. Whole blood was collected in K2EDTA tubes by collaborating institutions according to the institutions' own protocols. For TCRbeta analysis, collaborator samples were shipped as frozen whole blood, as isolated PBMCs, or as DNA extracted from either sample type. This entry comes from a study of blood T cell repertoires in COVID-19 (TCRdb year 2020). About the investigation overall: Samples covering the acute and convalescent phases of COVID-19 were provided by collaborators in the United States, Italy and Spain. The samples were drawn from two sources: the first 160 participants of the ongoing ImmuneRACE study, and 1,000 to 1,500 subjects contributed by 6 global collaborators. A de-identified subject ID, COVID-19 status, age in years and sex were almost always included in the sample metadata. Where HLA class I and class II types were available, the types were taken from metadata supplied by the sample provider, not from assay-based typing. A freely available public database, intended as a resource for researchers studying the immune response to SARS-CoV-2, is where the repertoires were released. The prospective study material was composed of cDNA or gDNA derived from T cells, B-cell-depleted T cells, or PBMCs. Deeply sampled blood TCRbeta repertoires from subjects exposed to, actively infected with, or recovered from COVID-19 were included in the dataset. The full study reports these points: The amount of clinical and demographic metadata varied by source and participant and was provided uncurated.

Trimming takes 2 bases from V and 4 bases from J, and the germline ends sit 14 bases apart. The CDR3 contains 15 residues, cysteine and phenylalanine counted. Solely the CDR3 DNA is kept, with 45 bases framed from the first base. CDR1 and CDR2, looked up from the germline V gene, are SGHDN and FVKESK. The immunoSEQ Assay, a bias-controlled multiplex PCR, was used to amplify TCRbeta CDR3 regions from genomic DNA. The published analysis was carried out like this. The number of nucleated cells in each sample was estimated from the amplification of reference gene primers within the assay. To quantify the absolute abundance of each unique TCRbeta CDR3 rearrangement, sequence reads were collapsed and filtered. For each sample, productive Simpson clonality was calculated as the square root of Simpson's diversity index over productive rearrangements. TCRdb holds this immuneACCESS table with in-frame rearrangements only. Some clones are missing; in checked studies, unresolved V genes explain under half, and the rest has no known cause. V, J and clone size derive from that table, while D and trimming were established from the DNA sequence. This sample gives 250,000 or so clones in total; about nine tenths of them show up just once. The ten largest clonotypes hold more than 0.8% of the sample.

The sequencing input was peripheral blood. Rearrangement joined TRBV14 to TRBJ1-2, with TRBD1 as a weak D call on 6 bases. This TCR came from a young man with COVID-19, enrolled during active disease. This receptor carries the CDR3 CASSQTNQGSYGYTF. The sequenced DNA: TGTGCCAGCAGCCAAACGAACCAGGGGAGCTATGGCTACACCTTC.